This TCR beta chain comes out of a study of human thymus T cells. Points from the study as a whole: Thymic repertoires overlap heavily among unrelated individuals, related research has reported.

With regard to this clone: Its antigen is unidentified.

Using immunoSEQ multiplex PCR, the repertoire was profiled, and TCRdb retains in-frame clones only, with some absent. Among some 130,000 clones listed, about 93% were seen once. With V trimmed by 6 bases and J by 4 bases, 15 bases remained unmatched. Germline-derived CDR1 and CDR2 are MNHEY and SMNVEV (reference sequence). This CDR3 spans 19 amino acids. Corrective cardiac surgery supplied the resected thymus tissue. Healthy Finnish infants undergoing corrective surgery for congenital heart defects provided the donor material. This TCR was recovered from a boy less than two years old with a congenital heart defect but otherwise immunologically healthy. Material: thymus tissue. The V gene is TRBV27, the J gene TRBJ2-2; 12 bases agree with TRBD2. The DNA for the CDR3 is TGTGCCAGCAGCCGCCGGGGGCTAGCGGGGGGGCCGGGCACCGGGGAGCTGTTTTTT. Protein sequence: CASSRRGLAGGPGTGELFF.